This T cell receptor beta chain was found in a study of shared clonotypes between healthy human individuals. Study-wide results and caveats: Few donors limited the genetic and exposure-history diversity represented. The expectation was that sequencing depth would affect clonotype sharing among donors.

As for this clone: Antigen unknown.

The donors, all of them Caucasian adults, lived in Nashville, Tennessee. Germline V gene lookup returns CDR1 SGHVS and CDR2 FQNEAQ. CDR3 length: 16 residues. After removal of 4 bases from V and 0 bases from J, the junction contained 5 bases not matched to a gene. Per the authors' pipeline: ImmunoSEQ gave junction-only sequences without quality scores, so filtering differed. Sequenced by immunoSEQ multiplex PCR; TCRdb stores in-frame clones only, minus some. That table gives V, J and clone size, and the DNA gave D and trimming. Seen here are over 2 million clones, over 85% observed once, and the top ten hold about 0.13%.

This clonotype was sampled from a man aged 18 to 30 in good health. Sequencing used naive CD4+ T cells sorted from blood. The subset is: CD45RA+ positively selected. V is TRBV7-8 and J is TRBJ1-3; TRBD1 matches at 8 bases. In DNA, the CDR3 is TGTGCCAGCAGCTCCCAGGGGGCTTTCTCTGGAAACACCATATATTTT. This codes for CASSSQGAFSGNTIYF. Filled out from reference TRBV7-8 and TRBJ1-3, the complete variable domain reads GAGVSQSPRYKVAKRGQDVALRCDPISGHVSLFWYQQALGQGPEFLTYFQNEAQLDKSGLPSDRFFAERPEGSVSTLKIQRTQQEDSAVYLCASSSQGAFSGNTIYFGEGSWLTVV.